The 24 T cell receptor beta chains presented below share a single source sample, sequenced in a study of T cell changes during pregnancy in multiple sclerosis. Assay: immunoSEQ multiplex PCR; the TCRdb copy retains only in-frame clones and omits some. Of tens of thousands of clones detected, 93% appear once; the ten largest clones hold roughly 2.7%. Here the sequenced sample was CD8+ T cells from peripheral blood mononuclear cells, taken in the third trimester of pregnancy. Source of these receptors: a female donor with multiple sclerosis, enrolled in a pregnancy study.

V usage is TRBV18 and J usage is TRBJ2-1; maybe TRBD1 (6 bases). The CDR3 consists of 16 residues. In germline, CDR1 is KGHSH, CDR2 LQKENI. The V end was cut by 2 bases, the J end by 1 base, with 12 bases between. The CDR3 reads CASSPVQGQSYNEQFF. The CDR3 DNA sequence: TGTGCCAGCTCACCAGTTCAGGGACAATCCTACAATGAGCAGTTCTTC.

The chain couples TRBV7-6 to TRBJ2-1; D is uncertain. Per the germline V gene, CDR1 is SGHVS and CDR2 is FNYEAQ. The CDR3 runs 12 residues. The V end lost 5 bases, the J end lost 4 bases, and 6 bases lay between the germline ends. CDR3 residues: CASSPNYNEQFF. Here the CDR3 DNA reads TGTGCCAGCAGCCCCAATTACAATGAGCAGTTCTTC.

The chain has TRBV10-2 and TRBJ2-3; D unclear. This CDR3 comprises 16 residues. Germline V gene sequence: CDR1 WSHSY, CDR2 SAAADI. Deletions cut 4 bases from V and 2 bases from J, with 16 bases between. CDR3 DNA: TGCGCCAGCAGTGCTCGCCAACTTCCCCTCACAGATACGCAGTATTTT. Its translation: CASSARQLPLTDTQYF.

The chain recombines TRBV5-1 with TRBJ2-2; the match to TRBD2 covers 10 bases. CDR1 and CDR2 (germline): SGHRS, YFSETQ. V gave up 4 bases and J gave up 4 bases; unmatched junction bases: 13. The CDR3 is 18 amino acids. CDR3 DNA: TGCGCCAGCAGCCCGAGGCTAGCGGGAGTTCAGGTCACCGGGGAGCTGTTTTTT. It is translated as CASSPRLAGVQVTGELFF.

CDR3 protein: CSVSGVYEQYF. The DNA for the CDR3 is TGCAGCGTATCAGGGGTCTACGAGCAGTACTTC. The chain has TRBV29-1 and TRBJ2-7; tentatively, D is TRBD1 (6 bases). The V end was cut by 6 bases, the J end by 3 bases, with 9 bases between. In germline, CDR1 is SQVTM, CDR2 ANQGSEA. The CDR3 extends over 11 amino acids.

CDR3 sequence reads: CASSGTSGRSTDTQYF. The CDR3 DNA follows: TGTGCCAGCAGCGGGACTAGCGGGAGGAGCACAGATACGCAGTATTTT. This rearrangement joins TRBV5-6 to TRBJ2-3; 15 nucleotides line up with TRBD2. The CDR3 totals 16 residues. J was trimmed by 0 bases and V by 4 bases; bases with no gene match: 0. The germline gives CDR1 SGHDT, CDR2 YYEEEE.

The chain carries TRBV4-1 and TRBJ1-2, with TRBD1 identical over 7 bases. CDR3 size: 15 residues. V gave up 1 base and J gave up 0 bases; unmatched junction bases: 2. Germline V gene lookup returns CDR1 MGHRA and CDR2 YSYEKL. The DNA for the CDR3 is TGCGCCAGCAGCCAAGTGCAGGGGGCTAACTATGGCTACACCTTC. Amino acid sequence: CASSQVQGANYGYTF.

This chain connects TRBV27 to TRBJ2-5; TRBD1 agrees at 9 bases. The germline V gene encodes CDR1 MNHEY and CDR2 SMNVEV (reference sequence). The V and J ends lost 5 bases and 5 bases, in that order; junction bases with no gene match: 12. The CDR3 extends over 16 amino acids. Here the CDR3 DNA reads TGTGCCAGCAGTCCGAGGACAGGGGCCGAGCGGGAGACCCAGTACTTC. This encodes CASSPRTGAERETQYF.

CDR3 loop: CASSEQGAESYTF. The CDR3 DNA follows: TGTGCCAGCAGTGAACAGGGGGCGGAGAGCTACACCTTC. The chain has TRBV25-1 and TRBJ1-2, with 8 bases identical to TRBD1. Germline V CDR1 and CDR2: MGHDK, SYGVNS. Unmatched junction bases numbered 5, after V lost 2 bases and J lost 9 bases. The CDR3 contains 13 residues.

The chain uses TRBV28 and TRBJ2-1; TRBD2 matches 10 bases. Germline V lookup: CDR1 MDHEN, CDR2 SYDVKM. The CDR3 has 16 amino acids. J was trimmed by 9 bases and V by 1 base; bases with no gene match: 9. The CDR3 DNA reads as TGTGCCAGCAGTTTATCTGCGGGGCTAGCGGGAGCTGAGCAGTTCTTC. Encoded protein: CASSLSAGLAGAEQFF.

The rearrangement links TRBV6-6 to TRBJ1-1; D gene uncertain. The CDR3 contains 14 residues. The V gene's germline CDR1 is MNHNY and CDR2 SVGAGI (reference sequence). Trimming pared 6 bases from V and 2 bases from J, leaving 13 bases between. CDR3 nucleotides: TGTGCCAGCAGGACCCTCGGGTACAACACTGAAGCTTTCTTT. This encodes CASRTLGYNTEAFF.

The rearrangement uses TRBV2 and TRBJ1-1, with unresolved D. Trimming took 6 bases from V and 8 from J, leaving 7 bases between them. The CDR3 runs to 10 residues. The germline gives CDR1 SNHLY, CDR2 FYNNEI. This CDR3 reads CASRSVEAFF. CDR3 nucleotide sequence: TGTGCCAGCAGGTCGGTGGAAGCTTTCTTT.

CDR3 in amino acids: CASSLNAGSEAFF. As DNA, the CDR3 is TGTGCCAGCAGCTTAAACGCAGGATCTGAAGCTTTCTTT. The gene calls are TRBV7-3 and TRBJ1-1, with D hard to call. The V end lost 1 base, the J end lost 6 bases, and 9 bases lay between the germline ends. The CDR3 runs to 13 residues. Germline V lookup: CDR1 SGHTA, CDR2 FQGTGA.

This clone was seen just once. The genes are TRBV28 and TRBJ1-5; TRBD1 matches 8 bases. Looked up from germline, CDR1 is MDHEN and CDR2 is SYDVKM. This CDR3 comprises 17 residues. V gave up 5 bases and J gave up 7 bases; unmatched junction bases: 16. In DNA form, the CDR3 reads TGTGCCAGCAGTCCAGGATCCCAGGGGGCACGGGAACAGCCCCAGCATTTT. Amino acid sequence: CASSPGSQGAREQPQHF.

The chain employs TRBV6-5 and TRBJ1-1; TRBD1 might be the D (6 bases). The CDR3 loop spans 15 amino acids. Germline V gene lookup returns CDR1 MNHEY and CDR2 SVGAGI. V lost 1 base, J lost 4 bases, and 13 bases lay in between. The CDR3 region is CASSYFRQAGTEAFF. As DNA, the CDR3 is TGTGCCAGCAGTTACTTCCGACAGGCGGGCACTGAAGCTTTCTTT.

J is TRBJ2-3 and V is TRBV11-3; 7 bases fit TRBD1. Germline CDR1 SGHNT, CDR2 YENEEA. J gave up 1 base and V 5 bases, and 3 bases lay outside the gene matches. The CDR3 runs 14 residues. Here the CDR3 reads CASSGGQGTDTQYF. The CDR3, as DNA: TGTGCCAGCAGCGGAGGACAGGGCACAGATACGCAGTATTTT.

V and J are TRBV7-9 and TRBJ1-2, with D possibly being TRBD1 (5 bases). V lost 5 bases and J 4 bases, leaving 14 bases between the germline ends. Per germline, CDR1 SEHNR and CDR2 FQNEAQ (reference sequence). This CDR3 has 14 amino acids. For the CDR3, the DNA is TGTGCCAGCAGCCCCTCTGGGGGAGGCTATGGCTACACCTTC. Encoded protein: CASSPSGGGYGYTF.

This clone has a single count. V usage is TRBV5-1 and J usage is TRBJ1-2; perhaps TRBD1 as D (5 bases). This CDR3 is built from 14 residues. V was cut by 4 bases and J by 6 bases, with 16 bases left in between. Germline V gene sequence: CDR1 SGHRS, CDR2 YFSETQ. The CDR3, as DNA: TGCGCCAGCAGCATCATTTGGACACGCAATGGCTACACCTTC. Protein sequence: CASSIIWTRNGYTF.

The rearrangement uses TRBV15 and TRBJ2-7, with a weak D call TRBD1 (8 bases). V was shortened by 0 bases and J by 7 bases, with 19 bases between the two germline ends. This CDR3 contains 16 residues. The germline gives CDR1 LNHNV, CDR2 YYDKDF (reference sequence). The CDR3 reads CATSRDRSHRGGEQYF. CDR3 bases: TGTGCCACCAGCAGAGATAGGTCCCACAGGGGGGGGGAGCAGTACTTC.

This chain uses TRBV18 with TRBJ2-1; D uncertain. Germline CDR1 and CDR2: KGHSH and LQKENI. The V and J ends lost 1 base and 9 bases respectively, with 7 bases between them. The CDR3 sequence is 12 residues long. The CDR3 is CASSPLTGEQFF. The CDR3 DNA follows: TGTGCCAGCTCACCACTTACTGGTGAGCAGTTCTTC.

V gene TRBV29-1 combines with J gene TRBJ1-4; D ambiguous. Trimming stripped 2 bases from V and 4 bases from J, with 8 bases between. CDR1 and CDR2 from the germline V gene are SQVTM and ANQGSEA. This CDR3 region has 13 residues. CDR3 DNA sequence: TGCAGCGTTGAAACCGAGAGTAATGAAAAACTGTTTTTT. Amino acid sequence: CSVETESNEKLFF.

The chain recombines TRBV4-2 with TRBJ2-3, with TRBD2 identical over 11 bases. The V gene's germline CDR1 is LGHNA and CDR2 YNFKEQ. Germline trimming cut 1 base from V and 1 base from J; bases unmatched to any gene: 7. The CDR3 contains 18 residues. The CDR3 DNA sequence: TGTGCCAGCAGCCAAGCGGGGACGGGACTAGCGGGCACAGATACGCAGTATTTT. The encoded protein is CASSQAGTGLAGTDTQYF.

This clone was found once. The V and J genes are TRBV30 and TRBJ1-3; 8 nucleotides align to TRBD1. V dropped 8 bases and J dropped 8; count of bases not matched to a gene: 2. This CDR3 region has 10 residues. Germline V lookup: CDR1 GTSNPN, CDR2 SVGIG (reference sequence). The CDR3 nucleotides are TGTGCCGGGACAGGTGACACCATATATTTT. It translates to CAGTGDTIYF.

The genes are TRBV7-2 and TRBJ2-5; weak D call: TRBD2 (6 bases). The CDR3 runs to 16 residues. Germline V gives CDR1 SGHTA, CDR2 FQGNSA. The V end lost 0 bases, the J end lost 3 bases, and 14 bases lay between the germline ends. CDR3 region: CASSLARMVAEETQYF. CDR3 nucleotides: TGTGCCAGCAGCTTAGCTCGGATGGTAGCGGAAGAGACCCAGTACTTC.